This T cell receptor (beta chain) was sequenced in a study of blood T cell repertoires in COVID-19. Overall study: COVID-19 samples from acute and convalescent phases originated in the United States, Italy and Spain. Sources were T cells, B-cell-depleted T cells, or PBMCs; the material itself was cDNA or gDNA.

Study processing details: Cell counts per sample came from amplifying reference gene primers. Assay used: immunoSEQ multiplex PCR; TCRdb lists only in-frame clones, some missing. Clonal size and the V and J genes are those of that table, whereas D and trimming came from the DNA. In the table there are 81,000 or so clones, about 89% of which are singletons. The TCR comes from a man aged 70-80 years with active or convalescent COVID-19. Sequencing was done on a sample of peripheral blood.

The CDR3, as DNA: TGTGCCAGCACCTCGAGGTGGAGGAATGATGAAAAACTGTTTTTT. Residues: CASTSRWRNDEKLFF. This sequence joins TRBV6-4 and TRBJ1-4; D remains ambiguous. The CDR3 has 15 amino acids. Germline values: CDR1 MRHNA, CDR2 SNTAGT. The V end lost 7 bases, the J end lost 6 bases, and 18 bases lay between the germline ends.